Each of the 29 T cell receptor beta chains below was sequenced from the same sample in a study of early T cells in non-severe SARS-CoV-2 infection (dated by TCRdb to the early 2020s). Libraries were constructed by 5' RACE. Sequencing was performed on a NextSeq 500. The public sequencing data were trimmed at Q25 with fastp and processed into clonotypes with MiXCR by TCRdb, which kept only in-frame beta chains. Every entry covers one CDR3 protein and lists the most common genes and DNA from its rows. The sample includes approximately 67,000 distinct CDR3 sequences, with 11% observed a single time. The biggest ten clones account for 3% to 4.5% of the sample. Sequenced material: whole blood. The receptors originated from an adult who was a healthcare worker with PCR-confirmed SARS-CoV-2 infection or an uninfected control (not recorded which).

This chain joins TRBV7-9 and TRBJ2-7, with D uncertain. The CDR3 has 12 residues. Looked up from germline, CDR1 is SEHNR and CDR2 is FQNEAQ (reference sequence). V was cut by 3 bases and J by 5 bases, with 8 bases left in between. The CDR3 loop reads CASSFARDEQYF. Here the CDR3 DNA reads TGTGCCAGCAGCTTCGCACGTGACGAGCAGTACTTC. Drawing the rest from reference TRBV7-9 and TRBJ2-7, the complete variable domain is DTGVSQNPRHKITKRGQNVTFRCDPISEHNRLYWYRQTLGQGPEFLTYFQNEAQLEKSRLLSDRFSAERPKGSFSTLEIQRTEQGDSAMYLCASSFARDEQYFGPGTRLTVT.

This clonotype was seen repeatedly, ten times or more. The CDR3 bases are TGCAGTGCTAGAGATTATTCCCCTCGGGCCGGCTCAACTGAAGCTTTCTTT. It codes for CSARDYSPRAGSTEAFF. V is TRBV20-1 and J is TRBJ1-1, with D uncertain. The germline gives CDR1 DFQATT, CDR2 SNEGSKA (reference sequence). The V end was cut by 0 bases, the J end by 5 bases, with 22 bases between. The CDR3 runs to 17 residues.

This clonotype has a count of ten or more. This chain joins TRBV30 and TRBJ2-6; D not certain. Germline lookup yields CDR1 GTSNPN and CDR2 SVGIG (reference sequence). This CDR3 has 17 amino acids. V was cut by 0 bases and J by 1 base, with 13 bases left in between. This chain's CDR3 is CAWSVLWVGSGANVLTF. The CDR3 nucleotides are TGTGCCTGGAGTGTACTGTGGGTCGGGTCTGGGGCCAACGTCCTGACTTTC.

This clonotype was recorded many times. The chain carries TRBV29-1 and TRBJ2-7, with 7 bases matching TRBD1. The CDR3 consists of 13 residues. V trimming: 5 bases; J trimming: 2 bases; junction bases outside the gene matches: 6. CDR1 is SQVTM, CDR2 ANQGSEA, per germline. CDR3: CSVTGEVTYEQYF. The CDR3 DNA follows: TGCAGCGTTACAGGGGAAGTTACCTACGAGCAGTACTTC.

The CDR3, as DNA: TGTGCCAGTAGTACAACGGGAGCACTAGCCAAAAACATTCAGTACTTC. It yields the protein CASSTTGALAKNIQYF. The chain links TRBV19 to TRBJ2-4; TRBD2 might be the D (6 bases). CDR3 size: 16 residues. Germline assignment: CDR1 LNHDA and CDR2 SQIVND (reference sequence). V gave up 4 bases and J gave up 0 bases, with 13 bases separating them.

This clonotype was detected ten times or more. This chain connects TRBV29-1 to TRBJ2-3, with 7 bases that match TRBD2. V shed 6 bases, J shed 0 bases, and the junction held 6 bases outside the gene matches. The germline V gene has CDR1 SQVTM and CDR2 ANQGSEA. This CDR3 has 14 residues. The CDR3: CSVGGGGSTDTQYF. The CDR3 DNA is TGCAGCGTGGGTGGCGGGGGAAGCACAGATACGCAGTATTTT.

This clonotype was recorded at least ten times. The V gene is TRBV20-1, the J gene TRBJ2-5, with 11 nucleotides matching TRBD2. CDR1 is DFQATT and CDR2 is SNEGSKA in the germline V gene (reference sequence). J gave up 4 bases and V 5 bases, and 3 bases lay outside the gene matches. This CDR3 is built from 13 residues. The CDR3 nucleotides are TGCAGTGCTTCCGGGACTAGCGGAGAGACCCAGTACTTC. Translation gives CSASGTSGETQYF.

The chain employs TRBV29-1 and TRBJ2-5; 8 bases agree with TRBD1. Germline CDR1 reads SQVTM; CDR2 reads ANQGSEA. The CDR3 covers 13 residues. Trimming removed 7 bases from V and 5 bases from J; junction bases left unmatched: 9. The CDR3 loop is CSANGQGIETQYF. CDR3 sequence (DNA): TGCAGCGCCAATGGACAGGGCATCGAGACCCAGTACTTC.

The V and J genes are TRBV20-1 and TRBJ1-5; D is unresolved. Germline V gene sequence: CDR1 DFQATT, CDR2 SNEGSKA (reference sequence). V lost 0 bases and J 6 bases, leaving 12 bases between the germline ends. The CDR3 has 14 amino acids. The CDR3 sequence is CSARDKVMGQPQHF. For the CDR3, the DNA is TGCAGTGCTAGAGACAAGGTTATGGGTCAGCCCCAGCATTTT.

This chain uses TRBV6-1 with TRBJ1-2; weak D call: TRBD1 (5 bases). Trimming stripped 6 bases from V and 4 bases from J, with 9 bases between. This CDR3 is 12 amino acids long. Germline CDR1 reads MNHNS; CDR2 reads SASEGT. The CDR3 reads CASRQDPYGYTF. As DNA, the CDR3 is TGTGCCAGCAGACAGGATCCCTATGGCTACACCTTC.

This clonotype was observed many times. The V and J genes are TRBV18 and TRBJ1-1, with 9 bases that match TRBD1. CDR3 length: 16 residues. Per the germline V gene, CDR1 is KGHSH and CDR2 is LQKENI. V was pared by 5 bases and J by 5 bases, with 12 bases of the junction left unmatched. The CDR3, as DNA: TGTGCCAGCTCATTTCCCCCCTTACAGGGGGCGACTGAAGCTTTCTTT. It yields the protein CASSFPPLQGATEAFF.

A single count supports this clonotype. The chain recombines TRBV6-5 with TRBJ2-1, with 14 bases aligning to TRBD2. This CDR3 has 16 residues. The germline gives CDR1 MNHEY, CDR2 SVGAGI. V lost 2 bases and J lost 7; bases outside the gene matches: 4. This chain's CDR3 is CASSYRTSGGRNEQFF. The CDR3 nucleotides read TGTGCCAGCAGTTACAGGACTAGCGGGGGGCGGAATGAGCAGTTCTTC.

This clonotype was detected ten times or more. The genes are TRBV24-1 and TRBJ2-1; TRBD1 might be the D (7 bases). Germline assignment: CDR1 KGHDR and CDR2 SFDVKD. V lost 9 bases to trimming and J lost 3 bases, with 14 bases between them. There are 14 residues in the CDR3. For the CDR3, the DNA is TGTGCCACCCAGGGGGGTGGTAGCTACAATGAGCAGTTCTTC. It encodes CATQGGGSYNEQFF.

This clonotype appeared many times. The genes are TRBV5-1 and TRBJ2-3; possibly TRBD1 for D (5 bases). Trimming removed 4 bases at V and 1 base at J, with 13 bases between. CDR3 length: 15 amino acids. CDR1 is SGHRS, CDR2 YFSETQ, per germline. CDR3: CASSGRASGTDTQYF. The CDR3 DNA sequence: TGCGCCAGCAGCGGCAGGGCCTCAGGCACAGATACGCAGTATTTT.

This clonotype was recorded at least ten times. The V and J genes are TRBV16 and TRBJ1-6; TRBD1 might be the D (5 bases). Germline assignment: CDR1 KGHSY and CDR2 FQNENV. CDR3 length: 15 amino acids. The V gene lost 4 bases and the J gene lost 0 bases, with 7 bases spanning the gap. The DNA of the CDR3 is TGTGCCAGCAGCCCCGGGGGCTCCTATAATTCACCCCTCCACTTT. It yields the protein CASSPGGSYNSPLHF.

This clonotype turned up a few times. V and J are TRBV19 and TRBJ1-2; 8 positions agree with TRBD1. The CDR3 consists of 15 residues. V lost 5 bases, J lost 4 bases, and 9 bases stayed unmatched. In germline, CDR1 is LNHDA, CDR2 SQIVND (reference sequence). As DNA, the CDR3 is TGTGCCAGTAGTCTACAAACTACAGGGGGCTATGGCTACACCTTC. It codes for CASSLQTTGGYGYTF.

This clonotype has only a few counts. The chain links TRBV6-5 to TRBJ2-5, with 9 positions matching TRBD2. This CDR3 region has 16 residues. Germline V gene lookup returns CDR1 MNHEY and CDR2 SVGAGI. V shed 5 bases, J shed 5 bases, and the junction held 12 bases outside the gene matches. In DNA, the CDR3 is TGTGCCAGCAGTCCGAGGACGCGGGGGGGCCGGGAGACCCAGTACTTC. As protein: CASSPRTRGGRETQYF.

This clonotype showed up many times. The gene calls are TRBV7-2 and TRBJ2-2; weak D call: TRBD1 (5 bases). This CDR3 region has 14 residues. V shed 6 bases and J shed 0 bases, with 8 bases lying between them. From germline, CDR1 is SGHTA and CDR2 FQGNSA. This CDR3 reads CASRRTTNTGELFF. Here the CDR3 DNA reads TGTGCCAGCAGGCGGACAACGAACACCGGGGAGCTGTTTTTT.

This clonotype was found a few times. The gene calls are TRBV5-1 and TRBJ2-3, with 15 bases identical to TRBD2. This CDR3 is 16 amino acids long. Trimming removed 0 bases from V and 5 bases from J; junction bases left unmatched: 1. Germline-derived CDR1 and CDR2 are SGHRS and YFSETQ. The CDR3 DNA reads as TGCGCCAGCAGCTTGGGGGGACTAGCGGGAGGAGATACGCAGTATTTT. Residues: CASSLGGLAGGDTQYF.

The CDR3, as DNA: TGTGCCAGCAGCCAAGACTTCGGGACAGAGAACACCGGGGAGCTGTTTTTT. It encodes CASSQDFGTENTGELFF. This rearrangement joins TRBV3-1 to TRBJ2-2; the match to TRBD1 covers 7 bases. The CDR3 consists of 17 residues. V shed 0 bases, J shed 1 base, and the junction held 5 bases outside the gene matches. The germline CDR1 and CDR2 sequences are LGHDT and YNNKEL (reference sequence).

The table lists this clonotype with many counts. The rearrangement links TRBV12-3 or TRBV12-4 to TRBJ2-6, with TRBD1 matching 8 bases. The CDR3 is 17 amino acids. The trim removed 6 bases at V and 0 bases at J, leaving 7 bases unmatched. The CDR3 DNA is TGTGCCAGCAGCCGGACAGGGCTCCGCTCTGGGGCCAACGTCCTGACTTTC. Amino acids: CASSRTGLRSGANVLTF.

The chain employs TRBV6-5 and TRBJ2-1; possibly TRBD2 for D (5 bases). The V gene's germline CDR1 is MNHEY and CDR2 SVGAGI. This CDR3 has 16 amino acids. With 5 bases removed from V and 0 bases from J, the gap between germline ends came to 14 bases. CDR3: CASSGSAPSSYNEQFF. In DNA, the CDR3 is TGTGCCAGCAGTGGGAGCGCCCCGAGCTCCTACAATGAGCAGTTCTTC.

This clonotype has ten or more counts. The CDR3 DNA reads TGTGCCAGCAGCTTGGCTGGGGGAACCAAAAACATTCAGTACTTC. Translating gives CASSLAGGTKNIQYF. The chain joins TRBV5-4 to TRBJ2-4; D may match TRBD1 or TRBD2 (5 bases each). The CDR3 totals 15 residues. The germline CDR1 and CDR2 sequences are SGHNT and YYREEE (reference sequence). With 0 bases removed from V and 2 bases from J, the gap between germline ends came to 9 bases.

This clonotype was seen many times. The chain recombines TRBV7-2 with TRBJ2-7; D perhaps matches TRBD1 (5 bases). CDR1 and CDR2 from the germline V gene are SGHTA and FQGNSA. This CDR3 is 14 amino acids long. V lost 1 base to trimming and J lost 6 bases, with 13 bases between them. CDR3 coding DNA: TGTGCCAGCAGCTTAGAAGACAGAGGACGCGAGCAGTACTTC. This codes for CASSLEDRGREQYF.

The V gene is TRBV5-1, the J gene TRBJ2-1, with D possibly matching TRBD2 (5 bases). Per the germline V gene, CDR1 is SGHRS and CDR2 is YFSETQ. V lost 4 bases to trimming and J lost 0 bases, with 11 bases between them. This CDR3 region has 15 residues. The CDR3 DNA is TGCGCCAGCAGCCAAGGCGGGCGCTCCTACAATGAGCAGTTCTTC. Its translation: CASSQGGRSYNEQFF.

This clonotype was seen at least ten times. CDR3 DNA sequence: TGCGCCAGCAGCCCGCGGGACAGGGGTGATGAGCAGTTCTTC. Protein sequence: CASSPRDRGDEQFF. The rearrangement uses TRBV5-1 and TRBJ2-1, with 10 bases aligning to TRBD1. This CDR3 has 14 amino acids. In germline, CDR1 is SGHRS, CDR2 YFSETQ. J gave up 8 bases and V 4 bases, and 6 bases lay outside the gene matches.

This clonotype has ten or more counts. The chain uses TRBV5-4 and TRBJ2-7; TRBD2 aligns across 7 bases. V shed 1 base, J shed 2 bases, and the junction held 6 bases outside the gene matches. The CDR3 covers 15 residues. Germline CDR1 and CDR2: SGHNT and YYREEE (reference sequence). For the CDR3, the DNA is TGTGCCAGCAGCTTGCCCTCGGCGGGAGCCTACGAGCAGTACTTC. Protein product: CASSLPSAGAYEQYF. Based on the CDR3 plus reference TRBV5-4 and TRBJ2-7, the full variable domain is ETGVTQSPTHLIKTRGQQVTLRCSSQSGHNTVSWYQQALGQGPQFIFQYYREEENGRGNFPPRFSGLQFPNYSSELNVNALELDDSALYLCASSLPSAGAYEQYFGPGTRLTVT.

V gene TRBV7-6 combines with J gene TRBJ2-5; TRBD1 or TRBD2 may be the D gene (5 bases each). V gave up 0 bases and J gave up 3 bases, with 11 bases separating them. This CDR3 region has 15 residues. CDR1 and CDR2 from the germline V gene are SGHVS and FNYEAQ. The DNA of the CDR3 is TGTGCCAGCAGCTTAGCCGCCAGGGACGAAGAGACCCAGTACTTC. This codes for CASSLAARDEETQYF.

This clonotype was seen only a few times. The DNA of the CDR3 is TGTGCCAGCAGTTTAAGGGACAACACTGAAGCTTTCTTT. This gives the protein CASSLRDNTEAFF. The chain combines TRBV12-3 or TRBV12-4 with TRBJ1-1, with a tentative D call TRBD1 (5 bases). The V and J ends lost 2 bases and 2 bases respectively, with 6 bases between them. CDR3 size: 13 residues.